The 14 T cell receptor beta chains in this list originate from one sample, sequenced in a study of blood T cell repertoires in COVID-19 (dated by TCRdb to 2020 to 2022). Library creation used the immunoSEQ multiplex PCR assay. What TCRdb holds here is the immuneACCESS table cut down to in-frame rearrangements. Part of the clones is not present; checked against another copy, under half of the missing clones reflect an unresolved V gene, and the others are unexplained. For this sample there are more than 50,000 clones; around 87% appear just once. The ten largest clones capture under 4.5% of the sample. Sequencing used peripheral blood. These receptor sequences come from a human donor in a cohort sampled during active COVID-19.

The chain is built from TRBV27 and TRBJ1-6; tentative D call: TRBD1 (5 bases). The CDR3 extends over 14 amino acids. V lost 2 bases and J lost 8, with 10 bases in between. Germline V lookup: CDR1 MNHEY, CDR2 SMNVEV (reference sequence). The CDR3 loop is CASSLMGLYSPLHF. CDR3 nucleotides: TGTGCCAGCAGTTTAATGGGGCTTTATTCACCCCTCCACTTT.

The chain is built from TRBV5-1 and TRBJ2-3; possibly TRBD2 for D (6 bases). Germline V CDR1 and CDR2: SGHRS, YFSETQ. V dropped 1 base and J dropped 3 bases, with 9 bases sitting between them. The CDR3 covers 14 residues. This CDR3 is CASSLLGRTDTQYF. DNA of the CDR3: TGCGCCAGCAGCTTGCTCGGGAGAACAGATACGCAGTATTTT.

This chain joins TRBV5-6 and TRBJ1-1; tentatively, D is TRBD1 (5 bases). The germline CDR1 and CDR2 sequences are SGHDT and YYEEEE. This CDR3 comprises 14 residues. V was pared by 2 bases and J by 5 bases, with 13 bases between. The CDR3 sequence is CASSLRGKGTEAFF. In DNA form, the CDR3 reads TGTGCCAGCAGCTTACGGGGGAAGGGTACTGAAGCTTTCTTT.

The CDR3 nucleotides are TGTGCCAGCAGCGTAGGCACAGGGGGTTATGGCTACACCTTC. Protein product: CASSVGTGGYGYTF. The rearrangement joins TRBV9 to TRBJ1-2; 8 bases align to TRBD1. V lost 0 bases and J lost 5; bases outside the gene matches: 3. The germline V gene encodes CDR1 SGDLS and CDR2 YYNGEE. This CDR3 is built from 14 residues.

This clone appeared once. The chain recombines TRBV12-2 with TRBJ2-3; the table's D gene call, TRBD2, was not cross checked with the DNA. TRBV12-2 counts as a pseudogene. CDR3 size: 17 residues. DNA of the CDR3: TGTGCAAGTCGCACCCGACTAGCGGGGGAAACCACAGATACGCAGTATTTT. It codes for CASRTRLAGETTDTQYF.

The V gene is TRBV4-3, the J gene TRBJ1-1; 9 bases fit TRBD1. V trimming: 4 bases; J trimming: 8 bases; junction bases outside the gene matches: 5. The V gene's germline CDR1 is LGHNA and CDR2 YSLEER. There are 13 residues in the CDR3. In nucleotides, the CDR3 is TGCGCCAGCAGCCGCTACGACAGGGGGGAAGCTTTCTTT. It yields the protein CASSRYDRGEAFF.

V usage is TRBV5-8 and J usage is TRBJ2-7; D perhaps matches TRBD2 (5 bases). The V end lost 2 bases, the J end lost 0 bases, and 6 bases lay between the germline ends. Germline V gene lookup returns CDR1 SGHTS and CDR2 YDEGEE. The CDR3 sequence is 13 residues long. The CDR3 loop reads CASSLGSSYEQYF. The CDR3 coding sequence is TGTGCCAGCAGCTTAGGGAGCTCCTACGAGCAGTACTTC.

The chain uses TRBV5-6 and TRBJ2-1, with TRBD1 identical over 8 bases. Germline V CDR1 and CDR2: SGHDT, YYEEEE. The CDR3 contains 15 residues. V lost 1 base to trimming and J lost 4 bases; unmatched junction nucleotides: 4. The DNA for the CDR3 is TGTGCCAGCAGCTTGACCGGGACAGGATACAATGAGCAGTTCTTC. This encodes CASSLTGTGYNEQFF.

J is TRBJ2-1 and V is TRBV30, with a weak D call TRBD2 (5 bases). Trimming shortened V by 0 bases and J by 7 bases, and 7 bases separated the two germline ends. The CDR3 has 12 amino acids. The germline CDR1 and CDR2 sequences are GTSNPN and SVGIG (reference sequence). The CDR3 nucleotides read TGTGCCTGGAGTGTACTAGGGAATGAGCAGTTCTTC. Translating it yields CAWSVLGNEQFF.

The chain combines TRBV25-1 with TRBJ1-6; the match to TRBD1 covers 8 bases. Trimming cost V 5 bases and J 9 bases; bases outside gene matches: 6. The CDR3 totals 14 residues. Germline assignment: CDR1 MGHDK and CDR2 SYGVNS. CDR3 protein: CASSLGQGFSPLHF. The CDR3 nucleotides are TGTGCCAGCAGTTTAGGACAGGGTTTTTCACCCCTCCACTTT.

CDR3 DNA: TGTGCCAGCAGCTCCTCCGGCGGGGGGACCGAGCAGTACTTC. It is translated as CASSSSGGGTEQYF. The chain couples TRBV7-6 to TRBJ2-7, with 8 nucleotides matching TRBD2. The ends lost 4 bases at V and 6 bases at J; junction bases unmatched: 8. This CDR3 comprises 14 residues. Germline lookup yields CDR1 SGHVS and CDR2 FNYEAQ.

The chain is built from TRBV29-1 and TRBJ1-2; D is unclear. The germline V and J ends were trimmed by 3 bases and 1 base, with 9 bases remaining between them. The CDR3 consists of 13 residues. Germline values: CDR1 SQVTM, CDR2 ANQGSEA. The CDR3 DNA follows: TGCAGCGTTGAGATCACCTATAACTATGGCTACACCTTC. Translation: CSVEITYNYGYTF.

The rearrangement joins TRBV28 to TRBJ2-4, with D perhaps TRBD1 (6 bases). The CDR3 is made up of 14 amino acids. V was cut by 3 bases and J by 9 bases, with 15 bases left in between. The germline gives CDR1 MDHEN, CDR2 SYDVKM. The DNA of the CDR3 is TGTGCCAGCAGTTTTGGTGGGGGCAGGGTCATTCAGTACTTC. This encodes CASSFGGGRVIQYF. Full variable domain (missing parts from reference TRBV28 and TRBJ2-4): DVKVTQSSRYLVKRTGEKVFLECVQDMDHENMFWYRQDPGLGLRLIYFSYDVKMKEKGDIPEGYSVSREKKERFSLILESASTNQTSMYLCASSFGGGRVIQYFGAGTRLSVL.

This clone has a handful of counts. J is TRBJ2-1 and V is TRBV7-9; 10 bases fit TRBD2. The CDR3 runs 17 residues. Germline-derived CDR1 and CDR2 are SEHNR and FQNEAQ (reference sequence). V gave up 5 bases and J gave up 8 bases; unmatched junction bases: 15. This CDR3 reads CASSAKLSGGASDEQFF. The DNA for the CDR3 is TGTGCCAGCAGCGCTAAATTAAGCGGGGGGGCCTCGGATGAGCAGTTCTTC.